This entry describes one TCR beta chain. This sample is part of a study of blood T cells in healthy people across ages. A second roughly 6 to 12 cycle PCR used barcoded and J-beta primers. In TCRdb, the 5' RACE reads were re-called with MiXCR into one record per CDR3 protein. The data contain some 1,000,000 distinct CDR3 sequences, around 27% of them singletons. Trimming shortened V by 0 bases and J by 2 bases, and 7 bases separated the two germline ends. Germline V gene data show CDR1 as KGHSY and CDR2 as FQNENV. This CDR3 is 14 amino acids long. This same sample was also taken into another study, of T cells of mothers and their children. This second study notes: Slightly, though not significantly, more overlap was seen in related than in unrelated mother-child pairs.

This clonotype originated in a girl aged 2-10 years in good health. The genes are TRBV16 and TRBJ2-5; D not resolved. The specimen was blood. CDR3 protein: CASSQSKSQETQYF. The CDR3, as DNA: TGTGCCAGCAGCCAATCGAAAAGTCAAGAGACCCAGTACTTC. The whole variable domain, remainder taken from reference TRBV16 and TRBJ2-5, is GEEVAQTPKHLVRGEGQKAKLYCAPIKGHSYVFWYQQVLKNEFKFLISFQNENVFDETGMPKERFSAKCLPNSPCSLEIQATKLEDSAVYFCASSQSKSQETQYFGPGTRLLVL.